The 4 T cell receptor beta chains in this list originate from one sample, sequenced in a study of blood T cell repertoires in COVID-19. This table comes from immunoSEQ multiplex PCR, and its TCRdb copy is limited to in-frame clones, with some not included. Among around 280,000 clones listed, roughly 89% were seen once. Input material: PBMCs or T cells enriched from blood (not recorded which). Receptors originate from a woman between 18 and 29 years old with acute COVID-19.

The chain carries TRBV28 and TRBJ1-4, with unresolved D. Germline V gene sequence: CDR1 MDHEN, CDR2 SYDVKM. V shed 1 base and J shed 8 bases, with 17 bases lying between them. The CDR3 spans 16 residues. The CDR3 sequence: CASSLSGWNNGEKLFF. The DNA of the CDR3 is TGTGCCAGCAGTTTATCGGGGTGGAACAACGGGGAAAAACTGTTTTTT.

Turning to this clone: Other DNA sequences within the sample encode an identical CDR3. This chain connects TRBV9 to TRBJ2-6, with D possibly being TRBD2 (7 bases). The CDR3 is made up of 16 amino acids. Trimming took off 3 bases at V and 4 bases at J, with 14 bases between the two ends. Germline V gives CDR1 SGDLS, CDR2 YYNGEE. CDR3 sequence: CASSARGGAGANVLTF. In DNA, the CDR3 is TGTGCCAGCAGCGCTCGAGGGGGGGCGGGGGCCAACGTCCTGACTTTC.

The chain uses TRBV11-2 and TRBJ1-1; 8 positions agree with TRBD1. Germline CDR1 SGHAT, CDR2 FQNNGV. V lost 4 bases to trimming and J lost 3 bases; unmatched junction nucleotides: 7. This CDR3 is 15 amino acids long. This CDR3 reads CASSSYPDRDTEAFF. The CDR3 nucleotides are TGTGCCAGCAGCTCCTACCCGGACAGGGACACTGAAGCTTTCTTT.

This rearrangement joins TRBV5-1 to TRBJ2-3, with 12 bases matching TRBD2. The CDR3 consists of 17 residues. V lost 0 bases, J lost 3 bases, and 5 bases stayed unmatched. In germline, CDR1 is SGHRS, CDR2 YFSETQ. CDR3 region: CASSLGLAGGRTDTQYF. The CDR3 coding sequence is TGCGCCAGCAGCTTGGGGCTAGCGGGAGGGCGTACAGATACGCAGTATTTT.